The sequence of this TCR beta chain was determined in a study of T cell responses to AZD1222 COVID-19 vaccine. Study results and limitations: Among spike-specific TCRs, nearly half reportedly target unmutated variant regions.

Note on this clone: Antigen unknown.

The repertoire was sequenced with immunoSEQ multiplex PCR; TCRdb's copy has only in-frame clones and lacks some. The sample lists 85,000 to 120,000 clones; 85% to 90% were seen once. The CDR3 has 14 residues. Germline values: CDR1 LNHNV, CDR2 YYDKDF (reference sequence). The V end was cut by 5 bases, the J end by 1 base, with 10 bases between. The rearrangement joins TRBV15 to TRBJ2-3, with TRBD2 as a possible D gene (5 bases). Sequences were derived from peripheral blood, sampled on day 0 of AZD1222 vaccination. This sequence was found in an adult in good health. CDR3 amino acids: CATSDYQRTDTQYF. The CDR3 DNA reads as TGTGCCACCAGCGACTATCAACGCACAGATACGCAGTATTTT.